Shown below are 17 T cell receptor beta chains from a single sample sequenced in a study of cytomegalovirus exposure and HLA in healthy donors. A multiplex PCR was run with 60 Vbeta primers and 13 Jbeta primers. The protocol was immunoSEQ multiplex PCR, while the TCRdb copy is restricted to in-frame clones and leaves out a portion. Of approximately 120,000 clones listed, around 80% are singletons. Sample: PBMCs. These receptors all stem from a woman younger than 45 in good health and CMV-seronegative.

V is TRBV27 and J is TRBJ2-3; TRBD2 agrees at 8 bases. With 8 bases clipped from V and 0 bases from J, the junction kept 7 bases outside the gene matches. Germline V gene sequence: CDR1 MNHEY, CDR2 SMNVEV (reference sequence). The CDR3 loop spans 15 amino acids. The CDR3 DNA reads TGTGCCAGCGGGACCCCTAGCGGGAGCACAGATACGCAGTATTTT. Residues: CASGTPSGSTDTQYF.

The chain joins TRBV7-9 to TRBJ2-7; 8 bases agree with TRBD2. V gave up 3 bases and J gave up 6 bases; unmatched junction bases: 7. The CDR3 extends over 14 amino acids. From germline, CDR1 is SEHNR and CDR2 FQNEAQ (reference sequence). The CDR3: CASSLAGGPLEQYF. The CDR3 DNA sequence: TGTGCCAGCAGCTTGGCGGGAGGCCCCCTCGAGCAGTACTTC. The entire variable domain, with the rest obtained from reference TRBV7-9 and TRBJ2-7, is as follows: DTGVSQNPRHKITKRGQNVTFRCDPISEHNRLYWYRQTLGQGPEFLTYFQNEAQLEKSRLLSDRFSAERPKGSFSTLEIQRTEQGDSAMYLCASSLAGGPLEQYFGPGTRLTVT.

V is TRBV19 and J is TRBJ1-5; D perhaps matches TRBD1 (5 bases). The V end lost 3 bases, the J end lost 6 bases, and 15 bases lay between the germline ends. This CDR3 has 15 amino acids. Germline V gene sequence: CDR1 LNHDA, CDR2 SQIVND (reference sequence). The CDR3 region is CASSIFRERGQPQHF. CDR3 nucleotides: TGTGCCAGTAGTATCTTCAGGGAAAGGGGTCAGCCCCAGCATTTT.

V is TRBV9 and J is TRBJ1-2, with a weak D call TRBD1 (6 bases). The CDR3 loop spans 13 amino acids. The V gene lost 3 bases and the J gene lost 4 bases, with 10 bases spanning the gap. Germline-derived CDR1 and CDR2 are SGDLS and YYNGEE. The CDR3 DNA reads TGTGCCAGCAGCGGGCGGACAGTCTATGGCTACACCTTC. This gives the protein CASSGRTVYGYTF.

This chain links TRBV18 with TRBJ2-3, with TRBD2 matching over 9 bases. There are 15 residues in the CDR3. V dropped 3 bases and J dropped 2; count of bases not matched to a gene: 3. The germline V gene has CDR1 KGHSH and CDR2 LQKENI. CDR3 region: CASSPSGGYTDTQYF. CDR3 sequence (DNA): TGTGCCAGCTCACCCAGCGGGGGGTACACAGATACGCAGTATTTT.

V and J are TRBV18 and TRBJ2-3, with 7 bases aligning to TRBD2. Losses at the gene ends were 1 base for V and 5 bases for J; bases not matched to a gene: 15. Germline CDR1 reads KGHSH; CDR2 reads LQKENI. This CDR3 region has 18 residues. In DNA form, the CDR3 reads TGTGCCAGCTCACCACTAGACACAGGTCGGGGGGAGAAAGATACGCAGTATTTT. This sequence encodes CASSPLDTGRGEKDTQYF.

The chain employs TRBV6-1 and TRBJ2-1; TRBD1 is a possible D gene (6 bases). This CDR3 is 14 amino acids long. Germline lookup yields CDR1 MNHNS and CDR2 SASEGT. Trimming removed 6 bases from V and 8 bases from J, with 17 bases in between. The CDR3 nucleotides are TGTGCCAGCAGATCCGGACAGAGGCTCGATGAGCAGTTCTTC. It codes for CASRSGQRLDEQFF.

V gene TRBV25-1 combines with J gene TRBJ2-3; TRBD2 agrees at 12 bases. The CDR3 loop spans 18 amino acids. Trimming cost V 4 bases and J 0 bases; bases outside gene matches: 8. Germline CDR1 is MGHDK and CDR2 is SYGVNS. The CDR3, as DNA: TGTGCCAGCAGTGCAGGACTAGCGGGATCAATGAGCACAGATACGCAGTATTTT. This gives the protein CASSAGLAGSMSTDTQYF.

V gene TRBV14 combines with J gene TRBJ1-6, with 8 bases that match TRBD1. This CDR3 has 16 amino acids. CDR1 is SGHDN and CDR2 is FVKESK in the germline V gene. V was clipped by 0 bases and J by 7 bases; unmatched bases: 5. In DNA, the CDR3 is TGTGCCAGCAGCCAAGAAGGACAGGGATTGAATTCACCCCTCCACTTT. This encodes CASSQEGQGLNSPLHF. Combining the CDR3 with reference TRBV14 and TRBJ1-6 gives the whole variable domain EAGVTQFPSHSVIEKGQTVTLRCDPISGHDNLYWYRRVMGKEIKFLLHFVKESKQDESGMPNNRFLAERTGGTYSTLKVQPAELEDSGVYFCASSQEGQGLNSPLHFGNGTRLTVT.

The V gene is TRBV6-5, the J gene TRBJ2-1; D remains ambiguous. The length of the CDR3 is 15 residues. V was trimmed by 2 bases and J by 14 bases, leaving 22 bases between them. CDR1 MNHEY and CDR2 SVGAGI come from the germline V gene. The CDR3 here is CASSYNPQLGSVKFF. CDR3 DNA: TGTGCCAGCAGTTACAACCCCCAACTTGGTAGTGTTAAGTTCTTC.

The V call is TRBV30, the J call TRBJ2-5, with 7 bases matching TRBD2. CDR3 length: 13 residues. J was trimmed by 1 base and V by 4 bases; bases with no gene match: 3. Germline CDR1 reads GTSNPN; CDR2 reads SVGIG (reference sequence). The CDR3 reads CAWTSGLQETQYF. The DNA for the CDR3 is TGTGCCTGGACTAGCGGCCTCCAAGAGACCCAGTACTTC.

This chain connects TRBV27 to TRBJ1-5, with D possibly being TRBD1 (6 bases). The CDR3 covers 16 residues. Trimming removed 8 bases at V and 0 bases at J, with 17 bases between. Germline values: CDR1 MNHEY, CDR2 SMNVEV (reference sequence). In DNA form, the CDR3 reads TGTGCCAGCCGACTTGGACAGTTCTATAGCAATCAGCCCCAGCATTTT. This gives the protein CASRLGQFYSNQPQHF.

This clone came up a few times. The V call is TRBV9, the J call TRBJ2-7; TRBD2 might be the D (7 bases). The CDR3 spans 14 residues. Trimming left V 3 bases short and J 7 bases short, with 17 bases between. Germline loops: CDR1 SGDLS, CDR2 YYNGEE. CDR3 DNA sequence: TGTGCCAGCAGCGAGGGGGGGGTGCTCGGGGAGCAGTACTTC. Translating gives CASSEGGVLGEQYF. Based on the CDR3 plus reference TRBV9 and TRBJ2-7, the full variable domain is DSGVTQTPKHLITATGQRVTLRCSPRSGDLSVYWYQQSLDQGLQFLIQYYNGEERAKGNILERFSAQQFPDLHSELNLSSLELGDSALYFCASSEGGVLGEQYFGPGTRLTVT.

The genes are TRBV28 and TRBJ1-1; 7 bases align to TRBD1. The CDR3 runs 15 residues. With V trimmed by 5 bases and J by 1 base, 7 bases remained unmatched. The germline CDR1 and CDR2 sequences are MDHEN and SYDVKM. The CDR3 nucleotides are TGTGCCAGCAGTCCAGGGACAGTACAGAACACTGAAGCTTTCTTT. It is translated as CASSPGTVQNTEAFF.

The V gene is TRBV19, the J gene TRBJ2-7; TRBD1 aligns across 12 bases. With 4 bases clipped from V and 3 bases from J, the junction kept 7 bases outside the gene matches. The CDR3 spans 16 residues. Germline V CDR1 and CDR2: LNHDA, SQIVND (reference sequence). The CDR3 protein is CASSTGTGGAFYEQYF. For the CDR3, the DNA is TGTGCCAGTAGTACCGGGACAGGGGGCGCGTTCTACGAGCAGTACTTC.

V is TRBV7-9 and J is TRBJ1-1; TRBD1 matches at 7 bases. Germline V gene lookup returns CDR1 SEHNR and CDR2 FQNEAQ (reference sequence). V was pared by 3 bases and J by 0 bases, with 4 bases of the junction left unmatched. The CDR3 totals 15 residues. CDR3: CASSFRDRVNTEAFF. The CDR3 DNA reads TGTGCCAGCAGCTTTCGGGACAGAGTGAACACTGAAGCTTTCTTT.

This chain links TRBV5-4 with TRBJ1-1, with D maybe TRBD1 (6 bases). Germline CDR1 is SGHNT and CDR2 is YYREEE (reference sequence). Trimming pared 0 bases from V and 5 bases from J, leaving 11 bases between. This CDR3 region has 14 residues. The DNA for the CDR3 is TGTGCCAGCAGCTTGGTTGGGGGCAGGACTGAAGCTTTCTTT. Amino acid sequence: CASSLVGGRTEAFF.